The 27 T cell receptor beta chains given below trace back to one sample, sequenced in a study of blood T cell repertoires in COVID-19 (dated by TCRdb to between 2020 and 2021). The library was made by the immunoSEQ multiplex PCR assay. TCRdb's version of the immuneACCESS table is confined to in-frame rearrangements and falls short of the full clone set. An unresolved V gene accounts for under half of the shortfall where checked; the remainder is of unknown origin. This sample holds around 240,000 clones; about 88% were observed only once. About 0.93% of the sample is in the top ten clones. Sequencing used peripheral blood. Receptors were obtained from a man aged 35-49 years with acute or convalescent COVID-19.

The gene calls are TRBV5-1 and TRBJ1-1; D gene ambiguous. The CDR3 is made up of 15 amino acids. CDR1 and CDR2 (germline): SGHRS, YFSETQ. The ends were cut back, 2 bases at V and 8 bases at J, with 19 bases in the middle. CDR3 in amino acids: CASSFTAIANSEAFF. The CDR3 coding sequence is TGCGCCAGCAGCTTTACAGCTATCGCTAATTCCGAAGCTTTCTTT.

The V and J genes are TRBV10-3 and TRBJ1-1; 10 nucleotides line up with TRBD1. Germline loops: CDR1 ENHRY, CDR2 SYGVKD. Trimming removed 2 bases from V and 10 bases from J; junction bases left unmatched: 1. The length of the CDR3 is 12 residues. CDR3 loop: CAISEGQGVAFF. The CDR3 nucleotides are TGTGCCATCAGTGAGGGACAGGGGGTAGCTTTCTTT.

This chain uses TRBV13 with TRBJ1-1; TRBD1 might be the D (5 bases). This CDR3 comprises 14 residues. The ends were cut back, 4 bases at V and 7 bases at J, with 16 bases in the middle. The germline V gene has CDR1 PRHDT and CDR2 FYEKMQ (reference sequence). The CDR3 DNA is TGTGCCAGCAGCTCGCGCGGGGGAGACTATGAAGCTTTCTTT. It specifies CASSSRGGDYEAFF.

This chain connects TRBV5-1 to TRBJ1-2; TRBD1 matches 9 bases. The V and J ends lost 4 bases and 10 bases, in that order; junction bases with no gene match: 8. The CDR3 contains 13 residues. The germline V gene encodes CDR1 SGHRS and CDR2 YFSETQ. CDR3 bases: TGCGCCAGCAGCGATCGGACAGGGGCCGACTACACCTTC. Protein sequence: CASSDRTGADYTF.

The chain is built from TRBV19 and TRBJ1-2; 7 bases map to TRBD1. V lost 2 bases and J lost 11; bases outside the gene matches: 5. CDR3 length: 12 amino acids. Per germline, CDR1 LNHDA and CDR2 SQIVND (reference sequence). The CDR3 DNA follows: TGTGCCAGTAGTATACCCAGGGGACAGTACACCTTC. Translating gives CASSIPRGQYTF.

The genes are TRBV2 and TRBJ2-7; 8 nucleotides align to TRBD2. The CDR3 runs to 15 residues. Trimming took 7 bases from V and 3 from J; bases not matched to a gene: 11. Looked up from germline, CDR1 is SNHLY and CDR2 is FYNNEI. As DNA, the CDR3 is TGTGCCAGCAAATGGATATCGGGGGGGAACTACGAGCAGTACTTC. Its translation is CASKWISGGNYEQYF. The variable domain in full, completed from reference TRBV2 and TRBJ2-7, reads EPEVTQTPSHQVTQMGQEVILRCVPISNHLYFYWYRQILGQKVEFLVSFYNNEISEKSEIFDDQFSVERPDGSNFTLKIRSTKLEDSAMYFCASKWISGGNYEQYFGPGTRLTVT.

This clone was detected only a few times. The gene calls are TRBV27 and TRBJ1-2; TRBD1 aligns across 10 bases. The junction had 4 bases not matched to a gene; V was cut back by 5 bases and J by 4 bases. The CDR3 has 14 residues. Looked up from germline, CDR1 is MNHEY and CDR2 is SMNVEV (reference sequence). The CDR3 DNA reads as TGTGCCAGCAGTAAGACAGGGGGCTTCTATGGCTACACCTTC. Translated, it gives CASSKTGGFYGYTF.

The chain employs TRBV9 and TRBJ2-1; TRBD2 matches at 7 bases. CDR1 is SGDLS and CDR2 is YYNGEE in the germline V gene. This CDR3 region has 16 residues. Trimming cost V 3 bases and J 2 bases; bases outside gene matches: 8. CDR3 coding DNA: TGTGCCAGCAGCGCCCGGGACTACGGAACCTACAATGAGCAGTTCTTC. It translates to CASSARDYGTYNEQFF. The full variable domain, completed using reference TRBV9 and TRBJ2-1, is DSGVTQTPKHLITATGQRVTLRCSPRSGDLSVYWYQQSLDQGLQFLIQYYNGEERAKGNILERFSAQQFPDLHSELNLSSLELGDSALYFCASSARDYGTYNEQFFGPGTRLTVL.

The chain couples TRBV28 to TRBJ1-2; weak D call: TRBD1 (6 bases). Trimming shortened V by 5 bases and J by 7 bases, and 17 bases separated the two germline ends. The CDR3 is made up of 14 amino acids. Germline lookup yields CDR1 MDHEN and CDR2 SYDVKM. The CDR3 region is CASSQGTRSFGYTF. The CDR3, as DNA: TGTGCCAGCAGTCAGGGGACAAGGTCGTTTGGCTACACCTTC.

This rearrangement joins TRBV6-5 to TRBJ2-3; 8 bases are a match to TRBD1. This CDR3 spans 15 amino acids. The V gene end was trimmed by 6 bases and the J gene end by 4 bases; junction bases not matched to a gene: 9. CDR1 and CDR2 from the germline V gene are MNHEY and SVGAGI. The CDR3 spells CASRAGQAYADTQYF. The DNA for the CDR3 is TGTGCCAGCAGGGCGGGACAGGCCTACGCAGATACGCAGTATTTT.

This clone was counted a single time. This CDR3 is CASSPGQGSGNTIYF. The CDR3 region has the DNA TGTGCCAGCAGCCCGGGACAGGGCTCTGGAAACACCATATATTTT. This sequence joins TRBV2 and TRBJ1-3, with 9 bases that match TRBD1. V was pared by 6 bases and J by 0 bases, with 3 bases of the junction left unmatched. Germline loops: CDR1 SNHLY, CDR2 FYNNEI. CDR3 length: 15 amino acids.

The genes are TRBV12-5 and TRBJ2-2, with 13 bases lining up with TRBD2. The J segment lost 0 bases and the V segment lost 4 bases, leaving 8 bases of the junction unmatched. The V gene's germline CDR1 is LGHNT and CDR2 FRNRAP. This CDR3 contains 19 residues. CDR3 DNA: TGTGCTAGTGGTTCGACCACTAGCGGGGGGGTTACGAACACCGGGGAGCTGTTTTTT. It translates to CASGSTTSGGVTNTGELFF.

This clone was observed a single time. The CDR3, as DNA: TGTGCCAGTAGTCGGGAGCGGACAGGGGGCACTGAAGCTTTCTTT. It translates to CASSRERTGGTEAFF. The V and J genes are TRBV19 and TRBJ1-1, with 10 bases aligning to TRBD1. This CDR3 is 15 amino acids long. J was trimmed by 4 bases and V by 5 bases; bases with no gene match: 7. Germline V gene lookup returns CDR1 LNHDA and CDR2 SQIVND (reference sequence). The whole variable domain, filled in from reference TRBV19 and TRBJ1-1, reads DGGITQSPKYLFRKEGQNVTLSCEQNLNHDAMYWYRQDPGQGLRLIYYSQIVNDFQKGDIAEGYSVSREKKESFPLTVTSAQKNPTAFYLCASSRERTGGTEAFFGQGTRLTVV.

CDR3: CASSQAQGSTEAFF. The CDR3 DNA follows: TGTGCCAGCAGTCAGGCCCAGGGATCCACTGAAGCTTTCTTT. The rearrangement links TRBV2 to TRBJ1-1, with a weak D call TRBD1 (5 bases). V was trimmed by 5 bases and J by 4 bases, leaving 14 bases between them. Germline V gene data show CDR1 as SNHLY and CDR2 as FYNNEI. The CDR3 consists of 14 residues.

This chain links TRBV5-1 with TRBJ2-5; possibly TRBD1 for D (6 bases). CDR3 size: 13 residues. Germline V gene data show CDR1 as SGHRS and CDR2 as YFSETQ. V was cut by 4 bases and J by 3 bases, with 10 bases left in between. CDR3 DNA sequence: TGCGCCAGCAGCAGTAACAGGGAAGAGACCCAGTACTTC. Protein: CASSSNREETQYF.

This sequence joins TRBV7-2 and TRBJ1-2; 8 nucleotides match TRBD1. Trimming at V came to 2 bases and at J to 5 bases, leaving 4 bases not matched to a gene. The germline V gene has CDR1 SGHTA and CDR2 FQGNSA. This CDR3 has 14 residues. In DNA form, the CDR3 reads TGTGCCAGCAGCTTATCGGACAGGGTATATGGCTACACCTTC. Protein: CASSLSDRVYGYTF.

The chain employs TRBV6-5 and TRBJ2-5; 10 nucleotides match TRBD2. CDR1 MNHEY and CDR2 SVGAGI come from the germline V gene. The CDR3 covers 15 residues. Losses at the gene ends were 5 bases for V and 2 bases for J; bases not matched to a gene: 5. The CDR3 reads CASSLGLAAQETQYF. The CDR3, as DNA: TGTGCCAGCAGTCTTGGACTAGCGGCACAAGAGACCCAGTACTTC.

The genes are TRBV7-3 and TRBJ1-1, with D uncertain. Between the trimmed V and J ends, which lost 7 bases and 5 bases, there was a span of 11 bases. Germline values: CDR1 SGHTA, CDR2 FQGTGA. The CDR3 loop spans 12 amino acids. The DNA for the CDR3 is TGTGCCAGCATGTCTGGCAGGACTGAAGCTTTCTTT. Translated, it gives CASMSGRTEAFF.

This clone was recorded once. The CDR3 bases are TGTGCCAGCAGCTTAGTTGGTCAGTCTGAAGCTTTCTTT. Translating gives CASSLVGQSEAFF. This rearrangement joins TRBV11-2 to TRBJ1-1, with D hard to call. This CDR3 contains 13 residues. Germline V gene data show CDR1 as SGHAT and CDR2 as FQNNGV. With 1 base removed from V and 6 bases from J, the gap between germline ends came to 9 bases.

The chain has TRBV30 and TRBJ1-5; 9 bases fit TRBD1. This CDR3 is 14 amino acids long. CDR1 GTSNPN and CDR2 SVGIG come from the germline V gene (reference sequence). The J segment lost 6 bases and the V segment lost 5 bases, leaving 8 bases of the junction unmatched. The DNA for the CDR3 is TGTGCCTGGGGGACAGGGAATTTCGGTCAGCCCCAGCATTTT. This codes for CAWGTGNFGQPQHF.

V and J are TRBV7-2 and TRBJ1-1; TRBD1 agrees at 7 bases. J was trimmed by 6 bases and V by 3 bases; bases with no gene match: 4. Looked up from germline, CDR1 is SGHTA and CDR2 is FQGNSA. The CDR3 runs to 13 residues. The CDR3 is CASSFSGQAEAFF. DNA of the CDR3: TGTGCCAGCAGCTTCTCAGGACAGGCTGAAGCTTTCTTT.

The rearrangement uses TRBV5-6 and TRBJ1-2; 12 bases are shared with TRBD1. The CDR3 covers 15 residues. V was pared by 4 bases and J by 6 bases, with 7 bases of the junction left unmatched. Per germline, CDR1 SGHDT and CDR2 YYEEEE. The chain's CDR3 is CASSPPGQGANGYTF. CDR3 DNA: TGTGCCAGCAGCCCGCCGGGACAGGGGGCGAATGGCTACACCTTC.

The chain employs TRBV29-1 and TRBJ1-2; TRBD1 might be the D (6 bases). There are 16 residues in the CDR3. Deletions cut 0 bases from V and 0 bases from J, with 14 bases between. Germline assignment: CDR1 SQVTM and CDR2 ANQGSEA. CDR3 DNA sequence: TGCAGCGTTGAAGATCCAGGGGCCAGTACTAACTATGGCTACACCTTC. It specifies CSVEDPGASTNYGYTF.

This sequence joins TRBV4-3 and TRBJ1-4, with 7 positions matching TRBD1. The CDR3 runs to 16 residues. V was pared by 0 bases and J by 6 bases, with 7 bases of the junction left unmatched. Germline values: CDR1 LGHNA, CDR2 YSLEER. The CDR3 DNA is TGCGCCAGCAGCCAAGAGGGGGGACAGAAGGATGAAAAACTGTTTTTT. Translating gives CASSQEGGQKDEKLFF.

This clone was picked up one time. It may be a read error: a sequence one base away is much more abundant. The chain uses TRBV6-5 and TRBJ2-5; 7 bases are a match to TRBD1. The CDR3 loop spans 14 amino acids. The ends lost 5 bases at V and 2 bases at J; junction bases unmatched: 5. Germline assignment: CDR1 MNHEY and CDR2 SVGAGI. The CDR3 nucleotides read TGTGCCAGCAGTCCGGGACAGAGACAAGAGACCCAGTACTTC. Translation gives CASSPGQRQETQYF.

J is TRBJ2-5 and V is TRBV13, with 8 nucleotides matching TRBD1. The CDR3 consists of 16 residues. V trimming: 3 bases; J trimming: 5 bases; junction bases outside the gene matches: 11. Germline V gene sequence: CDR1 PRHDT, CDR2 FYEKMQ (reference sequence). CDR3 bases: TGTGCCAGCAGCTTCGTTACCGGGACAGGCCCGGAGACCCAGTACTTC. As protein: CASSFVTGTGPETQYF.

Only one count was recorded for this clone. V and J are TRBV28 and TRBJ1-1; 9 bases fit TRBD1. The CDR3 totals 17 residues. J gave up 5 bases and V 4 bases, and 14 bases lay outside the gene matches. Germline lookup yields CDR1 MDHEN and CDR2 SYDVKM. CDR3 in amino acids: CASSSLTPGQGNTEAFF. The CDR3 nucleotides read TGTGCCAGCAGTTCGTTGACTCCGGGACAGGGAAATACTGAAGCTTTCTTT.